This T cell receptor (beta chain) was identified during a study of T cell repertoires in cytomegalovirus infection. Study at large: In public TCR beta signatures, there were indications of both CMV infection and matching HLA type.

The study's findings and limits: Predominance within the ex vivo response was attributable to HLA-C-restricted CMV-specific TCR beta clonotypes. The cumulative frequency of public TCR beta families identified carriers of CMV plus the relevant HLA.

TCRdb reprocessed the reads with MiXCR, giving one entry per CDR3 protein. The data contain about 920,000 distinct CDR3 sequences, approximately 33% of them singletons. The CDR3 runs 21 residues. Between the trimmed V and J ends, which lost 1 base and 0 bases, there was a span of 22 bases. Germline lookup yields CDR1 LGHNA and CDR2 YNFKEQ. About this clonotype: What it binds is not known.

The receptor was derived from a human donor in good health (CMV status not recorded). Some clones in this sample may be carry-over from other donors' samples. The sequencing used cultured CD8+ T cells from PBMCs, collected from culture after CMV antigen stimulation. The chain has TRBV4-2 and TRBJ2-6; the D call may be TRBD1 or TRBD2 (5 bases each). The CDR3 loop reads CASSQALGFRDRVSGANVLTF. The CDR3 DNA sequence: TGTGCCAGCAGCCAAGCCTTAGGGTTTAGGGACCGCGTCTCTGGGGCCAACGTCCTGACTTTC.